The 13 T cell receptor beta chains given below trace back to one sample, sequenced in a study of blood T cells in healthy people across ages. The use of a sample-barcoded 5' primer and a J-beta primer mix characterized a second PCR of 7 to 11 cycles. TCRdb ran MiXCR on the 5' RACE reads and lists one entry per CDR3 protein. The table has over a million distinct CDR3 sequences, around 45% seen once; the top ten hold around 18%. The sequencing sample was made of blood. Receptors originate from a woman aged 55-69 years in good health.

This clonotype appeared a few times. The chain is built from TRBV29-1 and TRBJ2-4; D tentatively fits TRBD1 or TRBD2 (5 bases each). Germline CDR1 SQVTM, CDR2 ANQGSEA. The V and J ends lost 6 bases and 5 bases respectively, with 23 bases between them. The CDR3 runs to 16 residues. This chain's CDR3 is CSVKGQKLGTENIQYF. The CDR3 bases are TGCAGCGTGAAAGGACAAAAACTAGGGACCGAAAACATTCAGTACTTC.

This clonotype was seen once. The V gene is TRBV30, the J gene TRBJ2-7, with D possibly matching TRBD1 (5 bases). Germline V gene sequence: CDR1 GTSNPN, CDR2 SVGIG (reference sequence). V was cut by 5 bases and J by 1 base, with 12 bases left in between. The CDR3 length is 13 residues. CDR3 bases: TGTGCCTGGGCACAGGTTCCGTCCTACGAGCAGTACTTC. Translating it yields CAWAQVPSYEQYF.

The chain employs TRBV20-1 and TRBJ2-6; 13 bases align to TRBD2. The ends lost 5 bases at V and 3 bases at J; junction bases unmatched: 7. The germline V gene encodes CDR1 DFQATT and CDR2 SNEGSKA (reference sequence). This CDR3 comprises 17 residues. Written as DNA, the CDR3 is TGCAGTGCTGGACTAGCGGGAGAGTTATATGGGGCCAACGTCCTGACTTTC. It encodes CSAGLAGELYGANVLTF.

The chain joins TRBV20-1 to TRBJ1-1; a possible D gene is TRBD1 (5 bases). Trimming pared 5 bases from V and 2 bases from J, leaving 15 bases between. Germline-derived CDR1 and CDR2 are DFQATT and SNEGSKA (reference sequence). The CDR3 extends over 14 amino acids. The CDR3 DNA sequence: TGCAGTGCTTGGCGTGGCGGGGGAAACACTGAAGCTTTCTTT. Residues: CSAWRGGGNTEAFF.

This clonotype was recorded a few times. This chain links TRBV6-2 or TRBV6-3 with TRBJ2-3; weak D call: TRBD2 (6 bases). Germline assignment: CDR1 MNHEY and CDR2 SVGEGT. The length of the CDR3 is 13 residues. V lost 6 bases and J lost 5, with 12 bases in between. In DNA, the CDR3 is TGTGCCAGCAGCTCCGGGACTGAAGATACGCAGTATTTT. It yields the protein CASSSGTEDTQYF.

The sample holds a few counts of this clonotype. The CDR3 is CASSTTLLAGVQGEQYF. Written as DNA, the CDR3 is TGTGCCAGCTCAACTACGCTTCTAGCGGGAGTACAAGGCGAGCAGTACTTC. J is TRBJ2-4 and V is TRBV18, with 10 bases fitting TRBD2. The J call may be in error: the DNA end matches TRBJ2-7 better. The CDR3 covers 17 residues. CDR1 is KGHSH, CDR2 LQKENI, per germline.

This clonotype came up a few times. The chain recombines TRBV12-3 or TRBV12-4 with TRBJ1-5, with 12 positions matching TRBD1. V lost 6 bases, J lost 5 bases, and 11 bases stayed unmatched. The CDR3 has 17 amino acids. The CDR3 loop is CASRQPGQGAADQPQHF. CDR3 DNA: TGTGCCAGCAGACAACCGGGACAGGGGGCGGCGGATCAGCCCCAGCATTTT.

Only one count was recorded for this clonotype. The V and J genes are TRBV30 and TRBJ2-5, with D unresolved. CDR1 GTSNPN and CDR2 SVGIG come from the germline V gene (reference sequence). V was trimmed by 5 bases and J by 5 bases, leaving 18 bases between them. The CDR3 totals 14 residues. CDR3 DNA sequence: TGTGCCTGGGCGACCCTTACGATAGAGGAGACCCAGTACTTC. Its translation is CAWATLTIEETQYF.

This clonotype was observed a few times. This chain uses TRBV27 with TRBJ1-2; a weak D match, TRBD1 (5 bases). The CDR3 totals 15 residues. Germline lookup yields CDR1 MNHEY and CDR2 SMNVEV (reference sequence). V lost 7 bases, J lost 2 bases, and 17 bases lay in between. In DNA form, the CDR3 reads TGTGCCAGCAAACCAAGCGCGGGGCTCAACTATGGCTACACCTTC. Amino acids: CASKPSAGLNYGYTF.

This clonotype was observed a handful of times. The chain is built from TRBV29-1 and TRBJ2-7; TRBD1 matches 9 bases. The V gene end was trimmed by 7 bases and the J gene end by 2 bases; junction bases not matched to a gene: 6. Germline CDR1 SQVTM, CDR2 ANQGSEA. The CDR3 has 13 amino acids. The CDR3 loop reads CSGGGQGPYEQYF. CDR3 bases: TGCAGCGGTGGGGGACAGGGCCCCTACGAGCAGTACTTC.

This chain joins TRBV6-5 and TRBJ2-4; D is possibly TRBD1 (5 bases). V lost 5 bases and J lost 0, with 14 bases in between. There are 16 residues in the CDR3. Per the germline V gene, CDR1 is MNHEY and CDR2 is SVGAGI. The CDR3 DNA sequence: TGTGCCAGCAGTCGAACAGGTGATCTAGCCAAAAACATTCAGTACTTC. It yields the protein CASSRTGDLAKNIQYF.

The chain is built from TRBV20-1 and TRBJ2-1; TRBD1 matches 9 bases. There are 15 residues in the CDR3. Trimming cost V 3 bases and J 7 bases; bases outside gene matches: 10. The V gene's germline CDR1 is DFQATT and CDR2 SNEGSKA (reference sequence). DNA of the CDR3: TGCAGTGCTAGGGATCACAGGGGGCGCAGGAATGAGCAGTTCTTC. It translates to CSARDHRGRRNEQFF.

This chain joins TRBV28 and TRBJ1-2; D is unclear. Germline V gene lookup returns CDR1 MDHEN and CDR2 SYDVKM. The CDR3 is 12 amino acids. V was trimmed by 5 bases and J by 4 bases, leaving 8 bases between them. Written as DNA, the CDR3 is TGTGCCAGCAGTGGTGTAATCTATGGCTACACCTTC. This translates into CASSGVIYGYTF.